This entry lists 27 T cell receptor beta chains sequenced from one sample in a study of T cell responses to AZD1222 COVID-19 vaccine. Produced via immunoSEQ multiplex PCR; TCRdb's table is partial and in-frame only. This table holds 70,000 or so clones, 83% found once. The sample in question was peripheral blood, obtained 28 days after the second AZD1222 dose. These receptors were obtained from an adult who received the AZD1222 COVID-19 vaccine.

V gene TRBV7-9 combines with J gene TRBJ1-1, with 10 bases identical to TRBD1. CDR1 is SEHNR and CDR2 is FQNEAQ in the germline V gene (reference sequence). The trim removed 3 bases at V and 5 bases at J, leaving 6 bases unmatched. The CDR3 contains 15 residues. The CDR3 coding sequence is TGTGCCAGCAGCTTTATCGGGGACAGGGGTACTGAAGCTTTCTTT. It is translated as CASSFIGDRGTEAFF.

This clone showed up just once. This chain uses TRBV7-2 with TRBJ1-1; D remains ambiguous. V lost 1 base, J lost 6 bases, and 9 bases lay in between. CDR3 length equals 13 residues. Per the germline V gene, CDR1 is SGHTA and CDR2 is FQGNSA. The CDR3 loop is CASSLGEGPEAFF. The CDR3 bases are TGTGCCAGCAGCTTAGGGGAGGGCCCTGAAGCTTTCTTT.

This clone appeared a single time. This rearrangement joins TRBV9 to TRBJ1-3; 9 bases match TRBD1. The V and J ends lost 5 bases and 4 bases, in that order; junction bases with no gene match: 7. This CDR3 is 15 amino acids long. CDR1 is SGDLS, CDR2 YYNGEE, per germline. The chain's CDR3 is CASSLTGGKGNTIYF. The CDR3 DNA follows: TGTGCCAGCAGTTTAACAGGGGGCAAAGGAAACACCATATATTTT.

CDR3 loop: CASSPQPASSGANVLTF. CDR3 sequence (DNA): TGTGCCAGCAGCCCTCAACCGGCGTCCTCTGGGGCCAACGTCCTGACTTTC. The V gene is TRBV11-2, the J gene TRBJ2-6; D ambiguous. The CDR3 has 17 residues. The germline CDR1 and CDR2 sequences are SGHAT and FQNNGV. Trimming left V 5 bases short and J 0 bases short, with 14 bases between.

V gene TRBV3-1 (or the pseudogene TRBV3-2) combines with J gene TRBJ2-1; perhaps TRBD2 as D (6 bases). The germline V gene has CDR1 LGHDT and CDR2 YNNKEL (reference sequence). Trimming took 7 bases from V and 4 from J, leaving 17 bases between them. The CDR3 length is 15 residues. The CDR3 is CASNLPTGGYNEQFF. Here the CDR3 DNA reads TGTGCCAGCAACCTCCCCACCGGGGGTTACAATGAGCAGTTCTTC.

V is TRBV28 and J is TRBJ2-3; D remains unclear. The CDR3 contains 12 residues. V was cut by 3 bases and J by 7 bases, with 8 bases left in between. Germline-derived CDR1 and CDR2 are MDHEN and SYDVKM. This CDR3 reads CASSLSGHTQYF. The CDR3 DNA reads TGTGCCAGCAGTTTGTCCGGGCATACGCAGTATTTT.

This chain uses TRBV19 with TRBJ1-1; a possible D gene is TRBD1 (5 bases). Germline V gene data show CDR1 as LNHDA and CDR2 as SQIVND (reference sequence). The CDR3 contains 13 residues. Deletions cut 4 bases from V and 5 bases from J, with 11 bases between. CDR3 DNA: TGTGCCAGTAGTAAGCGGGGGAGGACTGAAGCTTTCTTT. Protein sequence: CASSKRGRTEAFF. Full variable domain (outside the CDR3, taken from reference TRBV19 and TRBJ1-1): DGGITQSPKYLFRKEGQNVTLSCEQNLNHDAMYWYRQDPGQGLRLIYYSQIVNDFQKGDIAEGYSVSREKKESFPLTVTSAQKNPTAFYLCASSKRGRTEAFFGQGTRLTVV.

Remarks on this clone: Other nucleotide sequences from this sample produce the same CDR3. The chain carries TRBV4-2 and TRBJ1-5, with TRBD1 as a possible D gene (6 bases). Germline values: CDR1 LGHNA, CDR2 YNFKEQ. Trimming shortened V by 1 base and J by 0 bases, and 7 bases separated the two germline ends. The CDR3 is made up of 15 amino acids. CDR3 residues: CASSQGTDSNQPQHF. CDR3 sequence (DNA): TGTGCCAGCAGCCAAGGGACAGATAGCAATCAGCCCCAGCATTTT.

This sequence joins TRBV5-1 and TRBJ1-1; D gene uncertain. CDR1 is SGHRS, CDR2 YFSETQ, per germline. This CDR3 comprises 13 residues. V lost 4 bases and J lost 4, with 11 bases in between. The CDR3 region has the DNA TGCGCCAGCAGCCCGACTAGGGCCACTGAAGCTTTCTTT. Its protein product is CASSPTRATEAFF.

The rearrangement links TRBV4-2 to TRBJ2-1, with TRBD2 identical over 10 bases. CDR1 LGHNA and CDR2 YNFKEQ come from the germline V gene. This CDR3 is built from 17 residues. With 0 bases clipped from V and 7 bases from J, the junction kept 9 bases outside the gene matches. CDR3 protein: CASSQDPAAGGRNEQFF. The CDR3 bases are TGTGCCAGCAGCCAAGACCCCGCAGCGGGGGGGCGAAATGAGCAGTTCTTC.

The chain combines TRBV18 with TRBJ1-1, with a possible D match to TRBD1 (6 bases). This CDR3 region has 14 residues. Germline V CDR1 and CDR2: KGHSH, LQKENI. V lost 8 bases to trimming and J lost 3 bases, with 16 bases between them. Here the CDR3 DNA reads TGTGCCAGCACAAGAGGGGGGGCGGACACTGAAGCTTTCTTT. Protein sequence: CASTRGGADTEAFF.

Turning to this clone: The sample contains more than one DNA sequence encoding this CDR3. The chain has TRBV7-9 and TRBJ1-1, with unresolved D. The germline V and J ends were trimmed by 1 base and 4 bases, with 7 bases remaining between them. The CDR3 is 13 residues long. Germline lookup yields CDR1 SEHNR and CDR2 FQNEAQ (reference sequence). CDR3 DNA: TGTGCCAGCAGCTTAGAGGGTGGCACTGAAGCTTTCTTT. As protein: CASSLEGGTEAFF.

DNA of the CDR3: TGTGCCAGCAGTCCGACGTGGGGGAGGCTGAATGAGCAGTTCTTC. It specifies CASSPTWGRLNEQFF. The chain links TRBV6-5 to TRBJ2-1, with D possibly TRBD2 on 6 matching bases. V gave up 5 bases and J gave up 7 bases, with 18 bases separating them. Germline V gives CDR1 MNHEY, CDR2 SVGAGI. The CDR3 sequence is 15 residues long.

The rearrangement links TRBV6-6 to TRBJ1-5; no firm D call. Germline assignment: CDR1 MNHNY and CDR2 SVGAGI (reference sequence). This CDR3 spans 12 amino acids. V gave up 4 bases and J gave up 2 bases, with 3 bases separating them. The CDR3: CASSWGNQPQHF. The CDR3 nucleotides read TGTGCCAGCAGTTGGGGCAATCAGCCCCAGCATTTT.

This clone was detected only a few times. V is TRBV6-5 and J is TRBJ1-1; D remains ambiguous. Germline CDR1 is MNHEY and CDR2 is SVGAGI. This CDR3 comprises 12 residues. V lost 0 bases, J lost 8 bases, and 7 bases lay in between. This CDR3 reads CASSYSPGEAFF. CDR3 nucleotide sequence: TGTGCCAGCAGTTACTCCCCCGGGGAAGCTTTCTTT.

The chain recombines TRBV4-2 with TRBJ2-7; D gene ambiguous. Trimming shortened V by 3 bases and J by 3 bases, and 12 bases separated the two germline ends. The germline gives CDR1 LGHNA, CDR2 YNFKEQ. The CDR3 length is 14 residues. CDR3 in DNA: TGTGCCAGCAGCCAGTCCTGGCCCGGCTACGAGCAGTACTTC. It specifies CASSQSWPGYEQYF.

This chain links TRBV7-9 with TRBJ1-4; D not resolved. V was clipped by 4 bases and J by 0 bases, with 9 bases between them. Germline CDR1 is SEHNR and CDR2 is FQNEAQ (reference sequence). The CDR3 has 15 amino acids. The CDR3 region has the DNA TGTGCCAGCAGCTACCCAGTTACAACTAATGAAAAACTGTTTTTT. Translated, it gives CASSYPVTTNEKLFF. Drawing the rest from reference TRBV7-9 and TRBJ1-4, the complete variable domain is DTGVSQNPRHKITKRGQNVTFRCDPISEHNRLYWYRQTLGQGPEFLTYFQNEAQLEKSRLLSDRFSAERPKGSFSTLEIQRTEQGDSAMYLCASSYPVTTNEKLFFGSGTQLSVL.

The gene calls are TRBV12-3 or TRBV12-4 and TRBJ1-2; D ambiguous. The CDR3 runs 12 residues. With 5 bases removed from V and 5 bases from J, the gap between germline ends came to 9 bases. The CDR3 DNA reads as TGTGCCAGCAGTAGGGCAGTATATGGCTACACCTTC. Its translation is CASSRAVYGYTF.

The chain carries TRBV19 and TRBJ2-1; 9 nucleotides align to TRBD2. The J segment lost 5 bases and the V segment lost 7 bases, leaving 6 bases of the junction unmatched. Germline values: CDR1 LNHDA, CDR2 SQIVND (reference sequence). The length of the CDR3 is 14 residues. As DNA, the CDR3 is TGTGCCAGTACCGGGACTAGCTACCACAATGAGCAGTTCTTC. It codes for CASTGTSYHNEQFF.

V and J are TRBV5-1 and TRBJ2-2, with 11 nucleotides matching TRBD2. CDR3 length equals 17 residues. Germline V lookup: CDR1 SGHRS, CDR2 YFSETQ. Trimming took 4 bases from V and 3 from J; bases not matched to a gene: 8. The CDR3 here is CASSLGTSGGYTGELFF. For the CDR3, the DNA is TGCGCCAGCAGCCTAGGGACTAGCGGCGGGTACACCGGGGAGCTGTTTTTT.

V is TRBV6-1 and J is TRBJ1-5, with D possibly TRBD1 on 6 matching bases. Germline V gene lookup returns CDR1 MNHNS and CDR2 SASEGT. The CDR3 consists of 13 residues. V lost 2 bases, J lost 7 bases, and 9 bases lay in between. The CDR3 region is CASSERGNQPQHF. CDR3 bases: TGTGCCAGCAGTGAAAGGGGGAACCAGCCCCAGCATTTT.

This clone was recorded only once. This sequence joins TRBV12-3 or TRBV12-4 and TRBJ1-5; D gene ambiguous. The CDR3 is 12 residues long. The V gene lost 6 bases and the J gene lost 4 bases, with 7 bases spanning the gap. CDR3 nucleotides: TGTGCCAGCAGCGACGGAAATCAGCCCCAGCATTTT. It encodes CASSDGNQPQHF.

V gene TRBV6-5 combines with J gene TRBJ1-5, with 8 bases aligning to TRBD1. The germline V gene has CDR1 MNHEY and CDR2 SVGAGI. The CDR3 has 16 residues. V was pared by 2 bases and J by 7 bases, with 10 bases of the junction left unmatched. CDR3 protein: CASSYLGQAAGQPQHF. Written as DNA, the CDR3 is TGTGCCAGCAGTTACCTGGGACAGGCAGCCGGGCAGCCCCAGCATTTT.

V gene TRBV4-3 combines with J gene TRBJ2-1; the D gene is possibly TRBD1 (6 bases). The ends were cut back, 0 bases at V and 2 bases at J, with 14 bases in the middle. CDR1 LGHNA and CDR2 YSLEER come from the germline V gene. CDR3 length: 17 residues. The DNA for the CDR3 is TGCGCCAGCAGCCAAGACGGCAGGGGAGTGGCCTACAATGAGCAGTTCTTC. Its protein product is CASSQDGRGVAYNEQFF.

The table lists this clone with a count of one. CDR3 residues: CASSLEGQAPSNQPQHF. The CDR3 DNA follows: TGTGCCAGCAGCTTAGAAGGACAGGCCCCTAGCAATCAGCCCCAGCATTTT. The J gene is TRBJ1-5, the V gene TRBV7-8; 7 bases agree with TRBD1. Germline CDR1 reads SGHVS; CDR2 reads FQNEAQ. J gave up 0 bases and V 1 base, and 6 bases lay outside the gene matches. This CDR3 spans 17 amino acids.

The CDR3 coding sequence is TGTGCCACCAGCATCGGCAGGGGGTACGAGCAGTACTTC. The encoded protein is CATSIGRGYEQYF. The chain is built from TRBV15 and TRBJ2-7, with 7 bases aligning to TRBD1. This CDR3 is 13 amino acids long. CDR1 and CDR2 (germline): LNHNV, YYDKDF (reference sequence). V gave up 4 bases and J gave up 4 bases; unmatched junction bases: 4.

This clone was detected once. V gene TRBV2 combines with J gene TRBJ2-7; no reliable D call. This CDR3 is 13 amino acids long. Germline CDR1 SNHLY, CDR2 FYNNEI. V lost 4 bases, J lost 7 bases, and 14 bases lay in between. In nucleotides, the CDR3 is TGTGCCAGCAGTGCCGAGGATACTACGGAGCAGTACTTC. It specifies CASSAEDTTEQYF.